The 10 T cell receptor beta chains below were found in one sample sequenced in a study of blood T cell repertoires in COVID-19. Sequenced by immunoSEQ multiplex PCR; TCRdb stores in-frame clones only, minus some. This sample carries about 310,000 clones, more than 75% of them seen once, and the ten largest clones take 1%. Sequencing used peripheral blood. The receptors derive from a man aged 50 or older with active or convalescent COVID-19.

The V call is TRBV25-1, the J call TRBJ2-7; D not resolved. V lost 1 base, J lost 2 bases, and 12 bases lay in between. CDR1 and CDR2 from the germline V gene are MGHDK and SYGVNS. The CDR3 sequence is 15 residues long. CDR3 sequence (DNA): TGTGCCAGCAGTGAATTTGAGACGGGTACCTACGAGCAGTACTTC. Translating it yields CASSEFETGTYEQYF.

This rearrangement joins TRBV7-3 to TRBJ2-1; tentative D call: TRBD2 (5 bases). This CDR3 comprises 13 residues. Per the germline V gene, CDR1 is SGHTA and CDR2 is FQGTGA. Trimming left V 4 bases short and J 10 bases short, with 14 bases between. CDR3: CASSSRLAEEQFF. CDR3 nucleotide sequence: TGTGCCAGCAGCTCGAGGCTAGCAGAGGAGCAGTTCTTC.

The J gene is TRBJ2-5, the V gene TRBV5-1; TRBD1 agrees at 9 bases. The CDR3 totals 14 residues. V lost 2 bases to trimming and J lost 5 bases; unmatched junction nucleotides: 4. Per the germline V gene, CDR1 is SGHRS and CDR2 is YFSETQ. The CDR3, as DNA: TGCGCCAGCAGCTTTACAGGGGGCGCCGAGACCCAGTACTTC. Translated, it gives CASSFTGGAETQYF.

The table lists this clone with a count of one. The chain combines TRBV24-1 with TRBJ1-2; D may be TRBD1 (6 bases). Trimming stripped 12 bases from V and 2 bases from J, with 18 bases between. Germline CDR1 KGHDR, CDR2 SFDVKD. This CDR3 region has 14 residues. This CDR3 reads CADLRGAFNYGYTF. The CDR3 bases are TGTGCCGACCTGCGGGGGGCATTCAACTATGGCTACACCTTC.

The chain employs TRBV29-1 and TRBJ2-5; no clear D. CDR1 SQVTM and CDR2 ANQGSEA come from the germline V gene. The CDR3 loop spans 14 amino acids. Trimming left V 4 bases short and J 0 bases short, with 12 bases between. The CDR3 here is CSVGSTSDQETQYF. The CDR3, as DNA: TGCAGCGTTGGCTCTACGTCGGACCAAGAGACCCAGTACTTC.

The chain combines TRBV4-3 with TRBJ2-1; D is possibly TRBD2 (6 bases). This CDR3 spans 16 amino acids. Germline assignment: CDR1 LGHNA and CDR2 YSLEER. V was pared by 0 bases and J by 0 bases, with 9 bases between. The CDR3: CASSQDPSASYNEQFF. For the CDR3, the DNA is TGCGCCAGCAGCCAAGATCCTAGCGCCTCCTACAATGAGCAGTTCTTC.

The V call is TRBV5-5, the J call TRBJ1-1; D gene uncertain. CDR1 and CDR2 (germline): SGHKS, YYEKEE (reference sequence). Deletions cut 2 bases from V and 7 bases from J, with 6 bases between. CDR3 length equals 11 residues. The CDR3 protein is CASSLTIEAFF. CDR3 coding DNA: TGTGCCAGCAGCTTAACTATTGAAGCTTTCTTT.

This chain links TRBV5-1 with TRBJ1-3; 8 bases are shared with TRBD1. The CDR3 extends over 16 amino acids. Losses at the gene ends were 0 bases for V and 4 bases for J; bases not matched to a gene: 6. The germline V gene encodes CDR1 SGHRS and CDR2 YFSETQ. Written as DNA, the CDR3 is TGCGCCAGCAGCTTGGCAGTGACAGGGGACGGAAACACCATATATTTT. It codes for CASSLAVTGDGNTIYF.

The J gene is TRBJ2-6, the V gene TRBV28, with TRBD1 matching 9 bases. CDR3 length: 15 residues. Germline V gene data show CDR1 as MDHEN and CDR2 as SYDVKM. V gave up 4 bases and J gave up 6 bases; unmatched junction bases: 4. CDR3 coding DNA: TGTGCCAGCAGTTCTAGGGACAGGGAGGCCAACGTCCTGACTTTC. It encodes CASSSRDREANVLTF. The whole variable domain, filled in from reference TRBV28 and TRBJ2-6, reads DVKVTQSSRYLVKRTGEKVFLECVQDMDHENMFWYRQDPGLGLRLIYFSYDVKMKEKGDIPEGYSVSREKKERFSLILESASTNQTSMYLCASSSRDREANVLTFGAGSRLTVL.

The chain links TRBV7-2 to TRBJ2-3; TRBD2 aligns across 8 bases. CDR1 is SGHTA, CDR2 FQGNSA, per germline. The V segment lost 5 bases and the J segment 2 bases; nucleotides outside the gene matches: 9. The CDR3 consists of 16 residues. The CDR3 sequence: CASSPRVAGLTDTQYF. The CDR3, as DNA: TGTGCCAGCAGCCCCCGGGTAGCGGGGCTCACAGATACGCAGTATTTT.